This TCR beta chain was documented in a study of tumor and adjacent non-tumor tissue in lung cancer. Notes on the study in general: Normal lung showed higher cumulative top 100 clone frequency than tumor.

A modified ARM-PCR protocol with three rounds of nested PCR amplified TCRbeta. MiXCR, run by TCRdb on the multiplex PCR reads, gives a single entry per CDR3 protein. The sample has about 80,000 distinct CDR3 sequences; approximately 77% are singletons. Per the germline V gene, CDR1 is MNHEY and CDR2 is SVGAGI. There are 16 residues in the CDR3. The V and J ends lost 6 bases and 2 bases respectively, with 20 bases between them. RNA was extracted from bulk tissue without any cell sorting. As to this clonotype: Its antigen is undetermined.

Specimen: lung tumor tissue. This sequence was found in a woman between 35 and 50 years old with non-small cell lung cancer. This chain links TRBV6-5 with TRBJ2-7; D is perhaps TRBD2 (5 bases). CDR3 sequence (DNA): TGTGCCAGCAGAACAAACCGGGAAAGGAACCCCTACGAGCAGTACTTC. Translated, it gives CASRTNRERNPYEQYF.